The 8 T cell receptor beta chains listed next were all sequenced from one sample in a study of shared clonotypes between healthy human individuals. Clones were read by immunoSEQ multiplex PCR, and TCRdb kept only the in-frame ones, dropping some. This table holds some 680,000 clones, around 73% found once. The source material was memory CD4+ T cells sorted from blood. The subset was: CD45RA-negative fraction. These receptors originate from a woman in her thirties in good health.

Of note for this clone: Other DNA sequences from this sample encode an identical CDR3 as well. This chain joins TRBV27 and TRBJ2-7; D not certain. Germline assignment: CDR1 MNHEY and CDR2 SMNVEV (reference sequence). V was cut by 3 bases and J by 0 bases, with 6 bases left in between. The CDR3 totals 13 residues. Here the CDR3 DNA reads TGTGCCAGCAGTTTCGGGCACTCCTACGAGCAGTACTTC. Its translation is CASSFGHSYEQYF.

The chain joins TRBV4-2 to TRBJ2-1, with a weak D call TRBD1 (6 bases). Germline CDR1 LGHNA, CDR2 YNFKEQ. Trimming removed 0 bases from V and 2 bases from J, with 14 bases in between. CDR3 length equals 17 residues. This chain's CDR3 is CASSQDPGHSAYNEQFF. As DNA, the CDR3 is TGTGCCAGCAGCCAAGATCCGGGACACTCTGCCTACAATGAGCAGTTCTTC.

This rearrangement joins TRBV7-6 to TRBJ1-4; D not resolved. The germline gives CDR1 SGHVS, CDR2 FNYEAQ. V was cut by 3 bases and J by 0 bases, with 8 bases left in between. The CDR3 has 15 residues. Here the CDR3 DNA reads TGTGCCAGCAGCTTGGTCACAACAACTAATGAAAAACTGTTTTTT. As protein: CASSLVTTTNEKLFF.

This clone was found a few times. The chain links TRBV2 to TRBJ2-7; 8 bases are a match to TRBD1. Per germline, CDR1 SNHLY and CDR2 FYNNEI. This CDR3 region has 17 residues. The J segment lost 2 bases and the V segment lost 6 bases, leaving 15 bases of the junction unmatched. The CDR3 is CASSQDRAGTWTYEQYF. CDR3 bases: TGTGCCAGCAGCCAGGACAGGGCCGGGACTTGGACCTACGAGCAGTACTTC.

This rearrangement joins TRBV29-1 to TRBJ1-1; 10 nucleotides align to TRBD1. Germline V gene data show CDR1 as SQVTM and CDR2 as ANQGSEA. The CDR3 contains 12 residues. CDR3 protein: CSGQGDGTEAFF. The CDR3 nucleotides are TGCAGTGGACAGGGGGACGGTACTGAAGCTTTCTTT.

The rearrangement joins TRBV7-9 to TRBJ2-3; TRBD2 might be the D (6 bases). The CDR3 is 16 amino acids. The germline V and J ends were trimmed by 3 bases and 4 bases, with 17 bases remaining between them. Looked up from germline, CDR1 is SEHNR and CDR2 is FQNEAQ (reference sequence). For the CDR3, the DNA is TGTGCCAGCAGCTTTTTAACTAGCAAGTTTCCAGATACGCAGTATTTT. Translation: CASSFLTSKFPDTQYF.

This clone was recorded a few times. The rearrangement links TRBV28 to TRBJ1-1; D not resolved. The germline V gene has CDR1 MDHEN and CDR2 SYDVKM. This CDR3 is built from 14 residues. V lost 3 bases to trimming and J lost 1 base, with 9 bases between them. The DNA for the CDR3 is TGTGCCAGCAGTTTCTTGAACGGGAACACTGAAGCTTTCTTT. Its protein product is CASSFLNGNTEAFF.

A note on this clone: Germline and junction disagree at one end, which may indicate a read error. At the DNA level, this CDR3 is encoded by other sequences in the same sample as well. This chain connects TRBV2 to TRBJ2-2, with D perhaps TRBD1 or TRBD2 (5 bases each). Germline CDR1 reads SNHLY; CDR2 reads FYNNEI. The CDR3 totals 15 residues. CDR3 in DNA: TGTGCCAGCAGTCAGAAGGGGCTCGGGACCGGGGAGCTATTTTTT. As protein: CASSQKGLGTGELFF.